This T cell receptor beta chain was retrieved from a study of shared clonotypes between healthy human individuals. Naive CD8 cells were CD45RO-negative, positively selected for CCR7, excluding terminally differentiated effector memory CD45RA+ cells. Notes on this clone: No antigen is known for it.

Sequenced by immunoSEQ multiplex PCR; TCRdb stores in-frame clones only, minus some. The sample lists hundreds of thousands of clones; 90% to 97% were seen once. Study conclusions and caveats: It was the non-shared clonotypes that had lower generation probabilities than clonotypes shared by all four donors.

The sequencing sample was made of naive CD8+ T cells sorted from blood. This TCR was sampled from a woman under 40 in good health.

The CDR3 DNA follows: TGTGCCTGGAGATTGGAAACCTACGAGCAGTACTTC. Its translation: CAWRLETYEQYF. The V gene is TRBV30, the J gene TRBJ2-7; D not resolved. The CDR3 totals 12 residues. V shed 3 bases and J shed 2 bases, with 8 bases lying between them. In germline, CDR1 is GTSNPN, CDR2 SVGIG (reference sequence). The full variable domain, with the rest looked up from reference TRBV30 and TRBJ2-7, is SQTIHQWPATLVQPVGSPLSLECTVEGTSNPNLYWYRQAAGRGLQLLFYSVGIGQISSEVPQNLSASRPQDRQFILSSKKLLLSDSGFYLCAWRLETYEQYFGPGTRLTVT.